A single T cell receptor beta chain is shown here with its context. This clone has more than one count but fewer than ten. Its antigen has not been determined. The sample holds no much larger clone one base away, and base qualities are not on file. TCRbeta CDR3 regions were amplified from genomic DNA using the immunoSEQ Assay, a bias-controlled multiplex PCR. In the authors' own workflow: Nucleated cell counts per sample were estimated from amplification of reference gene primers within the assay. To quantify the absolute abundance of each unique TCRbeta CDR3 rearrangement, sequence reads were collapsed and filtered. For each sample, productive Simpson clonality was calculated as the square root of Simpson's diversity index over productive rearrangements. TCRdb provides this immuneACCESS table in a form limited to in-frame rearrangements. Some clones are lacking; in checked studies, under half of them reflect an unresolved V gene, and why the rest are absent is not known. V and J calls and clone size follow that table, whereas D and trimming were derived from the DNA. The sample yields 20,000 to 25,000 clones; approximately 90% were counted once. The ten largest account for approximately 11% of the sample.

This sample stems from a study of blood T cell repertoires in COVID-19 (dated by TCRdb to about 2020). At the level of the whole study: Samples covering the acute and convalescent phases of COVID-19 were provided by collaborators in the United States, Italy and Spain. The material from the prospective study consisted of cDNA or gDNA derived from T cells, B-cell-depleted T cells, or PBMCs. Deeply sampled blood TCRbeta repertoires from subjects exposed to, actively infected with, or recovered from COVID-19 were included in the dataset. The repertoires were released in a freely available public database intended as a resource for research on the immune response to SARS-CoV-2. Samples came from the ongoing ImmuneRACE study (first 160 participants) plus 1,254 subjects from 6 global collaborators. Sample metadata almost always included a de-identified subject ID, COVID-19 status, age in years and sex. Where available, HLA class I and class II types were obtained from metadata supplied by the sample provider rather than from assay-based typing.

Collaborating institutions collected whole blood in K2EDTA tubes following their own protocols. For TCRbeta analysis, collaborators shipped samples in one of three forms: frozen whole blood, isolated PBMCs, or DNA extracted from either of those sample types. Broader findings and caveats from the paper: Clinical and demographic metadata were provided uncurated, with the amount varying by source and participant.

V trim: 0 bases; J trim: 4 bases; unmatched bases: 9. From the cysteine through the phenylalanine, the CDR3 covers 17 amino acids. Of all the DNA, just the CDR3 is kept, 51 bases in frame from base 1. Per the germline V gene, MNHEY is the CDR1 and SVGEGT is the CDR2. The material sequenced was peripheral blood. The source is a human donor in a cohort sampled during active COVID-19. The donor label of this sample is uncertain. The rearrangement joined TRBV6-2 or TRBV6-3 to TRBJ2-1, with TRBD2 matching 7 junction bases. The bases are TGTGCCAGCAGTTACTCCCCCCCTAGCGGCATTTACAATGAGCAGTTCTTC. Its coded protein is CASSYSPPSGIYNEQFF.